These 19 T cell receptor beta chains share one sample of origin, sequenced in a study of shared T cell receptors in the human thymus. Sequencing was performed with immunoSEQ multiplex PCR; in TCRdb, only in-frame clones are kept and a portion is missing. This sample yields hundreds of thousands of clones, of which approximately 88% are seen a single time; about 0.01% belongs to the top ten. These same records also appear under a second study, on human thymus T cells.

The sample consisted of thymocytes. These receptors all come from a boy less than two years old with a congenital heart defect.

CDR3 in DNA: TGTGCCAGCAGCTTGGCGCGCGGGAGGAGCCAAGAGACCCAGTACTTC. Encoded protein: CASSLARGRSQETQYF. The rearrangement joins TRBV5-6 to TRBJ2-5, with TRBD2 matching 8 bases. This CDR3 region has 16 residues. Looked up from germline, CDR1 is SGHDT and CDR2 is YYEEEE. Germline trimming cut 0 bases from V and 1 base from J; bases unmatched to any gene: 5.

The chain joins TRBV10-3 to TRBJ1-1, with 11 bases fitting TRBD1. CDR1 is ENHRY and CDR2 is SYGVKD in the germline V gene. The CDR3 consists of 14 residues. The V and J ends lost 10 bases and 0 bases, in that order; junction bases with no gene match: 4. The CDR3 DNA follows: TGTGCCACCCGGGACAGGGGGATGAACACTGAAGCTTTCTTT. Its protein is CATRDRGMNTEAFF.

The V and J genes are TRBV10-3 and TRBJ1-3; maybe TRBD1 (5 bases). Trimming stripped 11 bases from V and 0 bases from J, with 14 bases between. The CDR3 covers 14 residues. Looked up from germline, CDR1 is ENHRY and CDR2 is SYGVKD. The CDR3 bases are TGTGCCTTGGCTGACACAGGCTCTGGAAACACCATATATTTT. Translated: CALADTGSGNTIYF.

The chain carries TRBV27 and TRBJ1-2, with a possible D match to TRBD1 (6 bases). Trimming removed 8 bases from V and 0 bases from J, with 19 bases in between. The CDR3 loop spans 16 amino acids. Germline V gives CDR1 MNHEY, CDR2 SMNVEV (reference sequence). The chain's CDR3 is CASGYDRQGSNYGYTF. CDR3 nucleotides: TGTGCCAGCGGCTATGACCGGCAGGGGTCTAACTATGGCTACACCTTC.

The chain is built from TRBV20-1 and TRBJ2-3; TRBD2 might be the D (5 bases). The CDR3 length is 11 residues. Trimming took 6 bases from V and 8 from J, leaving 12 bases between them. CDR1 and CDR2 (germline): DFQATT, SNEGSKA (reference sequence). The CDR3 region is CSALLVPTQYF. The CDR3 nucleotides read TGCAGTGCGTTACTAGTGCCTACGCAGTATTTT.

This chain joins TRBV12-5 and TRBJ2-7; tentatively, D is TRBD1 (5 bases). V lost 0 bases to trimming and J lost 0 bases, with 6 bases between them. Germline loops: CDR1 LGHNT, CDR2 FRNRAP. The CDR3 length is 14 residues. The CDR3 bases are TGTGCTAGTGGTTTGGTAGGGGACTCCTACGAGCAGTACTTC. This encodes CASGLVGDSYEQYF.

The CDR3 DNA is TGCGCCAGCAGCCAATACAAGTCACCAAAGCGGGAGGGTAGGTACGAGCAGTACTTC. It yields the protein CASSQYKSPKREGRYEQYF. J is TRBJ2-7 and V is TRBV4-1; 10 bases match TRBD2. CDR1 is MGHRA, CDR2 YSYEKL, per germline. V shed 2 bases, J shed 4 bases, and the junction held 17 bases outside the gene matches. This CDR3 contains 19 residues.

This clone came up once. This rearrangement joins TRBV4-2 to TRBJ1-1, with D possibly being TRBD1 (5 bases). This CDR3 contains 15 residues. Germline V CDR1 and CDR2: LGHNA, YNFKEQ. V lost 1 base, J lost 1 base, and 10 bases lay in between. The CDR3 region has the DNA TGTGCCAGCAGCCAAGTAAGACAGCAGAACACTGAAGCTTTCTTT. This translates into CASSQVRQQNTEAFF.

J is TRBJ1-1 and V is TRBV4-3, with 8 bases aligning to TRBD1. This CDR3 has 19 amino acids. Germline V gene sequence: CDR1 LGHNA, CDR2 YSLEER. V gave up 0 bases and J gave up 6 bases; unmatched junction bases: 18. The DNA of the CDR3 is TGCGCCAGCAGCCAAGATTTTCCAGGACAGGGAAGATTTTTGGCTGAAGCTTTCTTT. Translation gives CASSQDFPGQGRFLAEAFF.

This CDR3 reads CASSQRGLDTEAFF. Written as DNA, the CDR3 is TGTGCCAGCAGCCAACGGGGGTTGGACACTGAAGCTTTCTTT. The rearrangement joins TRBV4-2 to TRBJ1-1; D might be TRBD1 (5 bases). Looked up from germline, CDR1 is LGHNA and CDR2 is YNFKEQ. The CDR3 spans 14 residues. Trimming removed 2 bases from V and 3 bases from J, with 10 bases in between.

The chain couples TRBV30 to TRBJ2-1, with 7 bases matching TRBD2. CDR3 length: 13 residues. CDR1 GTSNPN and CDR2 SVGIG come from the germline V gene (reference sequence). The trim removed 4 bases at V and 6 bases at J, leaving 6 bases unmatched. The CDR3: CAWMWRESNEQFF. As DNA, the CDR3 is TGTGCCTGGATGTGGCGGGAGAGCAATGAGCAGTTCTTC.

The chain links TRBV14 to TRBJ1-1; D is perhaps TRBD1 (5 bases). The CDR3 loop spans 14 amino acids. V was cut by 1 base and J by 2 bases, with 8 bases left in between. CDR1 and CDR2 from the germline V gene are SGHDN and FVKESK. CDR3 sequence: CASSQGQINTEAFF. The CDR3 nucleotides are TGTGCCAGCAGCCAAGGACAGATTAACACTGAAGCTTTCTTT.

The chain couples TRBV30 to TRBJ2-1, with 8 bases lining up with TRBD2. The trim removed 5 bases at V and 2 bases at J, leaving 14 bases unmatched. Germline V CDR1 and CDR2: GTSNPN, SVGIG (reference sequence). The CDR3 has 17 amino acids. CDR3 nucleotide sequence: TGTGCCTGGCAGACTTGGACTAGCTGGGAAACCTACAATGAGCAGTTCTTC. Amino acids: CAWQTWTSWETYNEQFF. The full variable domain, in which reference TRBV30 and TRBJ2-1 provide the parts outside the CDR3, is SQTIHQWPATLVQPVGSPLSLECTVEGTSNPNLYWYRQAAGRGLQLLFYSVGIGQISSEVPQNLSASRPQDRQFILSSKKLLLSDSGFYLCAWQTWTSWETYNEQFFGPGTRLTVL.

V usage is TRBV4-2 and J usage is TRBJ1-2, with D perhaps matching TRBD1 (6 bases). Germline values: CDR1 LGHNA, CDR2 YNFKEQ. V was clipped by 4 bases and J by 5 bases, with 17 bases between them. This CDR3 spans 15 amino acids. CDR3 amino acids: CASSLQQGWGYGYTF. The DNA for the CDR3 is TGTGCCAGCAGCCTCCAACAGGGATGGGGGTATGGCTACACCTTC.

This clone was seen a handful of times. The J gene is TRBJ2-1, the V gene TRBV28; the D gene is possibly TRBD2 (5 bases). Trimming took off 8 bases at V and 3 bases at J, with 23 bases between the two ends. CDR3 length: 17 residues. Per the germline V gene, CDR1 is MDHEN and CDR2 is SYDVKM. The chain's CDR3 is CASRPPGPLALYNEQFF. Written as DNA, the CDR3 is TGTGCCAGCCGCCCCCCCGGGCCCCTAGCCCTCTACAATGAGCAGTTCTTC.

The rearrangement joins TRBV5-6 to TRBJ2-7; 7 nucleotides align to TRBD1. V was clipped by 4 bases and J by 0 bases; unmatched bases: 7. This CDR3 spans 15 amino acids. CDR1 and CDR2 from the germline V gene are SGHDT and YYEEEE. CDR3 sequence reads: CASSRQGMGSYEQYF. CDR3 in DNA: TGTGCCAGCAGCCGACAGGGAATGGGCTCCTACGAGCAGTACTTC. The full variable domain, in which reference TRBV5-6 and TRBJ2-7 provide the parts outside the CDR3, is DAGVTQSPTHLIKTRGQQVTLRCSPKSGHDTVSWYQQALGQGPQFIFQYYEEEERQRGNFPDRFSGHQFPNYSSELNVNALLLGDSALYLCASSRQGMGSYEQYFGPGTRLTVT.

This clone was counted a single time. The V gene is TRBV9, the J gene TRBJ2-1, with 11 bases aligning to TRBD2. CDR1 SGDLS and CDR2 YYNGEE come from the germline V gene. With 4 bases clipped from V and 8 bases from J, the junction kept 8 bases outside the gene matches. The CDR3 covers 15 residues. CDR3 protein: CASSLTSGSADEQFF. DNA of the CDR3: TGTGCCAGCAGCCTTACTAGCGGGAGTGCGGATGAGCAGTTCTTC.

This chain uses TRBV27 with TRBJ1-4; 9 positions match TRBD1. Germline V gene sequence: CDR1 MNHEY, CDR2 SMNVEV (reference sequence). V lost 4 bases and J lost 8; bases outside the gene matches: 5. The length of the CDR3 is 14 residues. Here the CDR3 reads CASSYGTGNEKLFF. The CDR3 DNA sequence: TGTGCCAGCAGTTACGGGACAGGGAACGAAAAACTGTTTTTT.

Details on this clone: Germline is not matched at one junction end, which may reflect a read error. The chain couples TRBV11-3 to TRBJ2-1, with unresolved D. This CDR3 has 13 amino acids. Germline CDR1 reads SGHNT; CDR2 reads YENEEA. The CDR3 loop reads CASSLDRYNEQFF. The DNA for the CDR3 is TGTGCCAGCAGCCTAGACCGCTACAATGAGCAGTTCTTC.